The 10 T cell receptor beta chains below were found in one sample sequenced in a study of T cell repertoires in cytomegalovirus infection. TCRdb ran MiXCR on the reads and lists one entry per CDR3 protein. This table holds roughly 860,000 distinct CDR3 sequences, approximately 32% found once. These TCRs are of unknown antigen specificity. The sample consisted of cultured CD8+ T cells from PBMCs, taken from culture after CMV antigen stimulation. The source of these receptors is a human donor in good health (CMV status not recorded). Some clones in this sample may be carry-over from other donors' samples.

The rearrangement links TRBV7-6 to TRBJ2-7; 13 nucleotides align to TRBD2. Germline assignment: CDR1 SGHVS and CDR2 FNYEAQ. Trimming at V came to 4 bases and at J to 3 bases, leaving 6 bases not matched to a gene. The CDR3 is 16 residues long. CDR3 sequence reads: CASSSTSGGPLYEQYF. The DNA of the CDR3 is TGTGCCAGCAGCTCGACTAGCGGGGGGCCTCTCTACGAGCAGTACTTC. Looking up the rest from reference TRBV7-6 and TRBJ2-7 gives the full variable domain: GAGVSQSPRYKVTKRGQDVALRCDPISGHVSLYWYRQALGQGPEFLTYFNYEAQQDKSGLPNDRFSAERPEGSISTLTIQRTEQRDSAMYRCASSSTSGGPLYEQYFGPGTRLTVT.

This clonotype was picked up a small number of times. The CDR3 here is CASSDRATGELFF. CDR3 bases: TGTGCCAGCAGCGACAGGGCGACCGGGGAGCTGTTTTTT. The chain joins TRBV7-9 to TRBJ2-2; 7 positions agree with TRBD1. CDR1 is SEHNR, CDR2 FQNEAQ, per germline (reference sequence). V lost 5 bases, J lost 5 bases, and 2 bases stayed unmatched. The CDR3 contains 13 residues.

In the case of this clonotype: This could be a read error, since a much larger clone is one nucleotide away. The chain has TRBV7-6 and TRBJ2-2; D remains unclear. CDR1 is SGHVS, CDR2 FNYEAQ, per germline. There are 14 residues in the CDR3. CDR3 protein: CANSFRGNTGELFF. The CDR3 DNA follows: TGTGCCAACAGCTTCCGAGGGAACACCGGGGAGCTGTTTTTT.

This sequence joins TRBV10-3 and TRBJ2-5, with 13 nucleotides matching TRBD2. V shed 6 bases, J shed 1 base, and the junction held 2 bases outside the gene matches. CDR1 and CDR2 (germline): ENHRY, SYGVKD. The CDR3 covers 15 residues. CDR3 sequence: CAISRTSGGQETQYF. The CDR3 nucleotides read TGTGCCATCAGCCGGACTAGCGGGGGCCAAGAGACCCAGTACTTC.

As for this clonotype: A read error may explain this, as a much larger clone is one base away. J is TRBJ2-1 and V is TRBV7-6, with TRBD1 matching over 7 bases. The ends lost 10 bases at V and 5 bases at J; junction bases unmatched: 5. From germline, CDR1 is SGHVS and CDR2 FNYEAQ. The CDR3 loop spans 12 amino acids. The CDR3 sequence is CATRDRNNEQFF. For the CDR3, the DNA is TGTGCCACCCGGGACAGAAACAATGAGCAGTTCTTC. The full variable domain, its missing parts supplied by reference TRBV7-6 and TRBJ2-1, is GAGVSQSPRYKVTKRGQDVALRCDPISGHVSLYWYRQALGQGPEFLTYFNYEAQQDKSGLPNDRFSAERPEGSISTLTIQRTEQRDSAMYRCATRDRNNEQFFGPGTRLTVL.

This clonotype was observed a few times. The V and J genes are TRBV5-5 and TRBJ1-5, with 8 bases matching TRBD1. The CDR3 contains 16 residues. V gave up 4 bases and J gave up 3 bases; unmatched junction bases: 9. CDR1 is SGHKS and CDR2 is YYEKEE in the germline V gene (reference sequence). CDR3 sequence (DNA): TGTGCCAGCAGCCCGCCGGACAGGGCCCCCAATCAGCCCCAGCATTTT. This translates into CASSPPDRAPNQPQHF.

The genes are TRBV6-2 or TRBV6-3 and TRBJ2-1, with D possibly being TRBD2 (6 bases). Germline V gives CDR1 MNHEY, CDR2 SVGEGT. CDR3 length equals 15 residues. The germline V and J ends were trimmed by 5 bases and 7 bases, with 18 bases remaining between them. CDR3 DNA: TGTGCCAGCAGTCCGGTGGGGGGTTTTCGAAATGAGCAGTTCTTC. Translated, it gives CASSPVGGFRNEQFF.

This sequence joins TRBV25-1 and TRBJ1-2; D unresolved. The CDR3 spans 14 residues. Trimming stripped 6 bases from V and 5 bases from J, with 16 bases between. CDR1 MGHDK and CDR2 SYGVNS come from the germline V gene. CDR3: CASRVFTLNYGYTF. The DNA of the CDR3 is TGTGCCAGCAGAGTCTTTACCTTAAATTATGGCTACACCTTC.

The chain couples TRBV5-5 to TRBJ2-7; D gene uncertain. With 4 bases removed from V and 3 bases from J, the gap between germline ends came to 11 bases. Germline V CDR1 and CDR2: SGHKS, YYEKEE (reference sequence). This CDR3 is built from 13 residues. CDR3 protein: CASSLLSDYEQYF. CDR3 bases: TGTGCCAGCAGCCTTCTATCAGACTACGAGCAGTACTTC. The full variable domain, its missing parts supplied by reference TRBV5-5 and TRBJ2-7, is DAGVTQSPTHLIKTRGQQVTLRCSPISGHKSVSWYQQVLGQGPQFIFQYYEKEERGRGNFPDRFSARQFPNYSSELNVNALLLGDSALYLCASSLLSDYEQYFGPGTRLTVT.

This chain uses TRBV3-1 with TRBJ2-5; no clear D. The CDR3 has 14 residues. Germline V CDR1 and CDR2: LGHDT, YNNKEL (reference sequence). Trimming removed 4 bases at V and 2 bases at J, with 11 bases between. CDR3 sequence reads: CASSPRVRQETQYF. As DNA, the CDR3 is TGTGCCAGCAGCCCCCGGGTGAGGCAAGAGACCCAGTACTTC.